The rows below give T cell receptor beta chains drawn from one sample of a study of T cell changes during pregnancy in multiple sclerosis. Clones were sequenced by immunoSEQ multiplex PCR, and TCRdb holds only the in-frame ones, with some missing. The data show 100,000 or so clones, with approximately 90% seen just once and roughly 0.79% held by the top ten. Sequences were derived from peripheral blood, sampled in the second trimester of pregnancy. These receptor sequences come from a female donor in good health, enrolled as a control in a pregnancy study. The CDR3 runs from the conserved cysteine through the conserved F or W. The order of the fields is clone size, D gene, J gene, V gene, CDR3 DNA, CDR3 protein. D genes are given only for firm matches. The size field is filled for only some rows; it gives once, few, many or a size class.

. . TRBJ2-7 TRBV11-1 . CASSLVASGTGASF
. TRBD2 TRBJ2-1 TRBV18 TGTGCCAGCTCGGGACTAGCGGGGGGTTACAATGAGCAGTTCTTC CASSGLAGGYNEQFF
. . TRBJ1-1 TRBV5-6 TGTGCCAGCAGCCCGGGGGGATTGAACACTGAAGCTTTCTTT CASSPGGLNTEAFF
once . TRBJ1-1 TRBV15 TGTGCCACCAGCAGAGCCGGCAGGGGGAACACTGAAGCTTTCTTT CATSRAGRGNTEAFF
. . TRBJ1-5 TRBV2 TGTGCCAGCAGTGTCGGGATGCCCCAGCATTTT CASSVGMPQHF
. TRBD2 TRBJ2-2 TRBV27 TGTGCCAGATCACTAGCGGGAGACACCGGGGAGCTGTTTTTT CARSLAGDTGELFF
. TRBD1 TRBJ1-1 TRBV10-3 TGTGCCATCAGTATACAGGGGGCTGGTACTGAAGCTTTCTTT CAISIQGAGTEAFF
. . TRBJ1-1 TRBV27 TGTGCCAGCGCAATCGGACTCCCCCTCCTCGGGGCTTTCTTT CASAIGLPLLGAFF
. TRBD1 TRBJ1-2 TRBV5-1 TGCGCCAGCAGCCCCGGGACAGGGCAAGGCTACACCTTC CASSPGTGQGYTF
. . TRBJ1-4 TRBV18 TGTGCCAGCTCACGGGGGGGCACTAATGAAAAACTGTTTTTT CASSRGGTNEKLFF
once . TRBJ2-5 TRBV4-2 TGTGCCAGCAGCCAAGCACAGGGGGGGGGCCCGGAGACCCAGTACTTC CASSQAQGGGPETQYF
. TRBD1 TRBJ1-3 TRBV9 TGTGCCAGCAGCCACCGGGACAGTTTTTCAGGAAACACCATATATTTT CASSHRDSFSGNTIYF
. TRBD1 TRBJ1-5 TRBV28 TGTGCCAGCAGGGGGGGACAGGGAAATCAGCCCCAGCATTTT CASRGGQGNQPQHF
. . TRBJ1-5 TRBV6-6 TGTGCCAGCAGGGCAAATCAGCCCCAGCATTTT CASRANQPQHF
. . TRBJ2-2 TRBV5-5 TGTGCCAGCAGCCTTCGGCGGGACACCGGGGAGCTGTTTTTT CASSLRRDTGELFF
. TRBD1 TRBJ1-2 TRBV7-2 TGTGCCAGCAGCTTAGTACGGGGACAGGATAACTATGGCTACACCTTC CASSLVRGQDNYGYTF
. . TRBJ1-6 TRBV9 TGTGCCAGCAGCGTAGCCTTCGGGGGGGAACCCCTCCACTTT CASSVAFGGEPLHF
. . TRBJ1-1 TRBV15 TGTGCCACCAGCAGAGGGAGGGGCGGTGGATTTACTGAAGCTTTCTTT CATSRGRGGGFTEAFF
. . TRBJ2-7 TRBV15 TGTGCCACCAGCGGAGGGGGGGTGCACTACGAGCAGTACTTC CATSGGGVHYEQYF
. . TRBJ1-2 TRBV6-6 TGTGCCAGCAGCCCCAACCCCCTTAACATCTATGGCTACACCTTC CASSPNPLNIYGYTF
. . TRBJ1-1 TRBV6-1 TGTGCCAGCAGACGCCGGGATGCGAACACTGAAGCTTTCTTT CASRRRDANTEAFF
once TRBD1 TRBJ1-1 TRBV5-1 TGCGCCAGCAGCGGGACAGGGATGGACACTGAAGCTTTCTTT CASSGTGMDTEAFF
. . TRBJ1-6 TRBV5-1 TGCGCCAGCAGCTTGGTACCGCGCGGGGATTCACCCCTCCACTTT CASSLVPRGDSPLHF
. . TRBJ1-4 TRBV10-3 TGTGCCATCAGCCCAACAGGCTCAATGGGGGAAAAACTGTTTTTT CAISPTGSMGEKLFF
. . TRBJ2-7 TRBV6-6 TGTGCCACCCAAAACAGGGATACTCGATACGAGCAGTACTTC CATQNRDTRYEQYF
. TRBD2 TRBJ2-5 TRBV7-2 TGTGCCAGCAGCCCGGTAGCGGGAGAGGGGCAAGAGACCCAGTACTTC CASSPVAGEGQETQYF
. TRBD1 TRBJ1-1 TRBV7-2 TGTGCCAGCAGCTTTAGGGCAGGGGGCGTCACTGAAGCTTTCTTT CASSFRAGGVTEAFF
. TRBD2 TRBJ2-5 TRBV11-2 TGTGCCAGCAGCCCCCAGGGAGCGGGAGGAGAGACCCAGTACTTC CASSPQGAGGETQYF
. . TRBJ1-1 TRBV25-1 TGTGCCAGCAGTGAAAGGCCGGGGATAACTGAAGCTTTCTTT CASSERPGITEAFF
. . TRBJ1-4 TRBV6-6 TGTGCCAGCAGCTTGGGAGGGGGGGATGAAAAACTGTTTTTT CASSLGGGDEKLFF
. . TRBJ2-1 TRBV7-9 TGTGCCAGCAGCTTAGGACTCTACAATGAGCAGTTCTTC CASSLGLYNEQFF
once . TRBJ2-6 TRBV7-9 TGTGCCAGCAGCTCGGACAGCTCTGGGGCCAACGTCCTGACTTTC CASSSDSSGANVLTF
. . TRBJ1-1 TRBV5-1 TGCGCCAGCAGCTTCGCCAGGGTGAACACTGAAGCTTTCTTT CASSFARVNTEAFF
. . TRBJ1-4 TRBV18 TGTGCCAGTCACCAGGGTTTCATGACTAATGAAAAACTGTTTTTT CASHQGFMTNEKLFF
. TRBD2 TRBJ2-5 TRBV5-1 TGCGCCAGCAGCTTGGCGGCTAGCGGGGGAGAGACCCAGTACTTC CASSLAASGGETQYF
. . TRBJ2-2 TRBV19 TGTGCCAGTAGTCACCCCGGACAGACCGGGGAGCTGTTTTTT CASSHPGQTGELFF
. TRBD1 TRBJ2-1 TRBV29-1 TGCAGCGTGAAGGACAGGGGATACAATGAGCAGTTCTTC CSVKDRGYNEQFF
. TRBD1 TRBJ2-3 TRBV2 TGTGCCAGCACTCGGGACAGATTTAGCACAGATACGCAGTATTTT CASTRDRFSTDTQYF
. TRBD1 TRBJ1-1 TRBV2 TGTGCCAGCAGACCCGGGACAGGGTTGTACACTGAAGCTTTCTTT CASRPGTGLYTEAFF
. TRBD1 TRBJ2-1 TRBV2 TGTGCCAGCAGTCCACCCGGGACAGGGCTTAATGAGCAGTTCTTC CASSPPGTGLNEQFF
. . TRBJ2-7 TRBV29-1 TGCAGCGTTGCGGGAGTGACATACGAGCAGTACTTC CSVAGVTYEQYF
. . TRBJ1-1 TRBV6-5 TGTGCCAGCAGTTACTCGAGAATAGTCGAAGCTTTCTTT CASSYSRIVEAFF
. . TRBJ1-1 TRBV5-1 TGCGCCAGCACCCCCCGAGATCGTGCGGGGAACACTGAAGCTTTCTTT CASTPRDRAGNTEAFF
. . TRBJ1-1 TRBV27 TGTGCCAGCAGCTTTAGCCGCAGCACTGAAGCTTTCTTT CASSFSRSTEAFF
. . TRBJ1-1 TRBV10-3 TGTGCCATCAGTGAGGCCAGGGACACTGAAGCTTTCTTT CAISEARDTEAFF
. . TRBJ1-6 TRBV19 TGTGCCAGTATGGGACAAGGCGGCAATTCACCCCTCCACTTT CASMGQGGNSPLHF